A selection of T cell receptor beta chains follows, all from one sample in a study of shared clonotypes between healthy human individuals. Clones were sequenced by immunoSEQ multiplex PCR, and TCRdb holds only the in-frame ones, with some missing. The table has 550,000 to 800,000 clones, 90% seen once. The sequencing input was memory CD8+ T cells from PBMCs. All receptors derive from a man aged 18 to 35 in good health. Some clones in this sample may be carry-over from other donors' samples. CDR3s include the opening cysteine and the closing phenylalanine or tryptophan. A D gene is named only where the DNA matches it firmly. The listing skips clone size in some rows; elsewhere it reads once, few, many or a size class.

j_gene	abundance	d_gene	v_gene	CDR3aa	CDR3nt
TRBJ2-7	-	-	TRBV9	CASSPWLSHYEQYF	TGTGCCAGCAGCCCATGGCTCAGTCATTACGAGCAGTACTTC
TRBJ2-7	-	TRBD2	TRBV5-5	CASSLARSGDYF	TGTGCCAGCAGCTTGGCCAGAAGCGGGGATTACTTC
TRBJ1-2	-	-	TRBV2	CASSPQGEGTPYGYTF	TGTGCCAGCAGCCCGCAAGGAGAGGGGACCCCTTATGGCTACACCTTC
TRBJ2-7	-	TRBD1	TRBV5-8	CASSSPDRGFSYEQYF	TGTGCCAGCAGCTCGCCGGACAGGGGCTTCTCCTACGAGCAGTACTTC
TRBJ2-1	few	TRBD2	TRBV27	CASSTRWTSGSSYNEQFF	TGTGCCAGCAGTACCCGCTGGACTAGCGGGAGCTCCTACAATGAGCAGTTCTTC
TRBJ2-1	-	-	TRBV27	CASSFAGFYNEQFF	TGTGCCAGCAGTTTCGCGGGATTCTACAATGAGCAGTTCTTC
TRBJ2-7	-	TRBD2	TRBV28	CASSSSGTSYEQYF	TGTGCCAGCAGCTCCAGCGGGACCTCCTACGAGCAGTACTTC
TRBJ2-1	-	-	TRBV5-6	CASSSPGMNEQFF	TGTGCCAGCAGCTCCCCAGGTATGAATGAGCAGTTCTTC
TRBJ2-3	-	-	TRBV6-4	CASSDTDRRIQYF	TGTGCCAGCAGTGACACAGACAGGAGAATTCAGTATTTT
TRBJ1-2	-	TRBD1	TRBV28	CASSFQGQGANYGYTF	TGTGCCAGCAGTTTTCAAGGCCAGGGGGCTAACTATGGCTACACCTTC
TRBJ2-7	-	-	TRBV28	CASSLFPGQGNEQYF	TGTGCCAGCAGTTTATTTCCCGGGCAGGGCAACGAGCAGTACTTC
TRBJ2-7	-	TRBD1	TRBV7-9	CASSLDREREQYF	TGTGCCAGCAGTCTGGACAGGGAACGCGAGCAGTACTTC
TRBJ1-2	-	-	TRBV7-9	CASSLVGAHSYGYTF	TGTGCCAGCAGCTTAGTGGGGGCGCATAGCTATGGCTACACCTTC
TRBJ2-5	-	TRBD2	TRBV9	CASSGLAGAETQYF	TGTGCCAGCAGCGGACTAGCGGGAGCAGAGACCCAGTACTTC
TRBJ1-1	-	TRBD1	TRBV11-2	CASSSRDRGTEAFF	TGTGCCAGCAGTTCCCGGGACAGAGGAACTGAAGCTTTCTTT
TRBJ2-7	-	-	TRBV14	CASSVGVFLGEQYF	TGTGCCAGCAGTGTGGGAGTTTTTTTAGGGGAGCAGTACTTC
TRBJ1-5	-	-	TRBV6-4	CASSDSAGASPDQPQHF	TGTGCCAGCAGTGACTCGGCAGGGGCGAGCCCCGATCAGCCCCAGCATTTT
TRBJ2-7	-	-	TRBV7-2	CASKVDPSPEQYF	TGTGCCAGCAAAGTGGACCCTTCTCCCGAGCAGTACTTC
TRBJ2-7	-	TRBD2	TRBV27	CASSFLAGREQYF	TGTGCCAGCAGTTTTTTAGCGGGCCGCGAGCAGTACTTC
TRBJ2-7	-	TRBD2	TRBV7-2	CASSSRLAGVRSYEQYF	TGTGCCAGCAGCTCGCGACTAGCGGGAGTTCGGTCCTACGAGCAGTACTTC
TRBJ2-2	-	-	TRBV15	CATRGWGPSGTGELFF	TGTGCCACCAGGGGCTGGGGACCTTCAGGCACCGGGGAGCTGTTTTTT
TRBJ1-1	-	-	TRBV28	CASSLLNTEAFF	TGTGCCAGCAGTCTCTTGAACACTGAAGCTTTCTTT
TRBJ2-1	-	-	TRBV11-2	CASSLGRGEQFF	TGTGCCAGCAGCTTAGGAAGGGGTGAGCAGTTCTTC
TRBJ1-2	-	TRBD1	TRBV27	CASMSHLDRANYGYTF	TGTGCCAGCATGTCTCACCTAGACAGGGCTAACTATGGCTACACCTTC
TRBJ2-6	-	TRBD1	TRBV7-3	CASSYHRGLTGANVLTF	TGTGCCAGCAGTTATCACAGGGGGCTAACCGGGGCCAACGTCCTGACTTTC
TRBJ2-1	-	TRBD2	TRBV27	CASSLLAGEGEQFF	TGTGCCAGCAGTTTGTTAGCGGGAGAGGGAGAGCAGTTCTTC
TRBJ1-5	once	TRBD1	TRBV28	CASGISSGTESNQPQHF	TGTGCCAGCGGAATTTCCTCCGGGACAGAAAGCAATCAGCCCCAGCATTTT
TRBJ2-7	-	TRBD1	TRBV2	CASSGGTGGLYEQYF	TGTGCCAGCAGCGGCGGGACAGGGGGTCTCTACGAGCAGTACTTC
TRBJ1-5	few	-	TRBV11-2	CASSPTIGQPQHF	TGTGCCAGCAGCCCTACCATTGGCCAGCCCCAGCATTTT
TRBJ2-1	-	TRBD2	TRBV11-3	CASSPGLALVTEQFF	TGTGCCAGCAGCCCGGGACTAGCGCTGGTCACTGAGCAGTTCTTC
TRBJ2-7	-	-	TRBV5-4	CASSSRTASYEQYF	TGTGCCAGCAGCTCGAGGACTGCGTCCTACGAGCAGTACTTC
TRBJ2-6	-	-	TRBV19	CASSDRGSSGANVLTF	TGTGCCAGTAGCGATCGGGGGAGCTCTGGGGCCAACGTCCTGACTTTC
TRBJ2-4	-	TRBD1	TRBV2	CASSDRFGVRGPNIQYF	TGTGCCAGCAGTGACCGATTCGGTGTCAGGGGGCCAAACATTCAGTACTTC
TRBJ2-7	-	TRBD2	TRBV27	CASSLTSGMGSYEQHF	TGTGCCAGCAGTTTAACTAGCGGGATGGGCTCCTACGAGCAGCACTTC
TRBJ2-7	-	-	TRBV5-1	CASSEHYPHSYEQYF	TGCGCCAGCAGCGAACACTATCCTCACTCCTACGAGCAGTACTTC
TRBJ2-7	once	TRBD1	TRBV4-2	CASSQTGGGYEQYF	TGTGCCAGCAGCCAAACAGGGGGCGGCTACGAGCAGTACTTC
TRBJ2-7	-	TRBD2	TRBV4-1	CASSRIREGEQYF	TGCGCCAGCAGCCGAATCAGGGAGGGCGAGCAGTACTTC
TRBJ1-5	-	-	TRBV4-3	CASSQGADYNQPQHF	TGCGCCAGCAGCCAAGGTGCGGACTACAATCAGCCCCAGCATTTT
TRBJ1-1	-	TRBD1	TRBV18	CASSPGQGATEAFF	TGTGCCAGCTCACCGGGACAGGGGGCCACTGAAGCTTTCTTT
TRBJ2-2	-	-	TRBV9	CASNPSPSGGELFF	TGTGCCAGCAACCCAAGTCCGAGTGGCGGGGAGCTGTTTTTT
TRBJ2-3	-	TRBD2	TRBV27	CASSLLATSGRTDTQYF	TGTGCCAGCAGTCTCCTTGCGACTAGCGGCCGCACAGATACGCAGTATTTT
TRBJ2-1	-	-	TRBV10-3	CAIEGVGNEQFF	TGTGCCATCGAAGGGGTAGGAAATGAGCAGTTCTTC